Below, 30 T cell receptor beta chains from the same sample are listed, as sequenced in a study of T cell responses to AZD1222 COVID-19 vaccine. Some clones are missing from TCRdb's copy, which holds only in-frame ones; the method was immunoSEQ multiplex PCR. The sample lists 150,000 to 200,000 clones, more than 90% occurring once. Sequenced here: peripheral blood, sampled on day 0 of AZD1222 vaccination. The receptor source for this set is an adult in good health.

The rearrangement uses TRBV6-5 and TRBJ2-7; no clear D. The CDR3 runs to 13 residues. Looked up from germline, CDR1 is MNHEY and CDR2 is SVGAGI. V was cut by 6 bases and J by 2 bases, with 11 bases left in between. CDR3 sequence: CASRPSATYEQYF. As DNA, the CDR3 is TGTGCCAGCAGACCCAGTGCTACCTACGAGCAGTACTTC.

This chain joins TRBV19 and TRBJ1-3; TRBD1 agrees at 9 bases. This CDR3 comprises 15 residues. Trimming removed 5 bases from V and 3 bases from J; junction bases left unmatched: 5. The germline gives CDR1 LNHDA, CDR2 SQIVND (reference sequence). The CDR3 is CASSLGTGIGNTIYF. The CDR3 bases are TGTGCCAGTAGTCTCGGGACAGGGATTGGAAACACCATATATTTT.

The rearrangement uses TRBV5-1 and TRBJ2-1, with 11 bases fitting TRBD1. The ends lost 1 base at V and 15 bases at J; junction bases unmatched: 15. Per the germline V gene, CDR1 is SGHRS and CDR2 is YFSETQ. The CDR3 is 16 residues long. The CDR3 DNA reads as TGCGCCAGCAGCTTGCGGGGACAGGGGGAGGTTAACGCCCGGTTCTTC. Protein: CASSLRGQGEVNARFF.

The chain is built from TRBV15 and TRBJ1-4, with D maybe TRBD1 (5 bases). V lost 0 bases and J lost 7, with 15 bases in between. The length of the CDR3 is 16 residues. CDR1 LNHNV and CDR2 YYDKDF come from the germline V gene (reference sequence). The CDR3 region is CATSRDLGNQGEKLFF. CDR3 nucleotides: TGTGCCACCAGCAGAGATCTGGGGAATCAGGGTGAAAAACTGTTTTTT.

This chain links TRBV11-2 with TRBJ1-4; TRBD1 matches 8 bases. The CDR3 is 18 amino acids. V was pared by 4 bases and J by 7 bases, with 17 bases of the junction left unmatched. Germline V gives CDR1 SGHAT, CDR2 FQNNGV. The CDR3 sequence is CASSSHPVQGAESEKLFF. DNA for the CDR3: TGTGCCAGCAGCTCTCACCCCGTCCAGGGGGCGGAAAGTGAAAAACTGTTTTTT.

The V and J genes are TRBV6-1 and TRBJ1-1, with a possible D match to TRBD1 (6 bases). CDR1 and CDR2 from the germline V gene are MNHNS and SASEGT. The CDR3 is 13 residues long. V was pared by 2 bases and J by 7 bases, with 11 bases between. CDR3 sequence: CASSESTGYEAFF. DNA of the CDR3: TGTGCCAGCAGTGAATCAACAGGGTATGAAGCTTTCTTT.

This chain links TRBV6-2 or TRBV6-3 with TRBJ2-3; 9 nucleotides align to TRBD2. CDR1 and CDR2 from the germline V gene are MNHEY and SVGEGT. J gave up 2 bases and V 4 bases, and 1 base lay outside the gene matches. The CDR3 totals 14 residues. CDR3 protein: CASSSSGVTDTQYF. The CDR3 DNA follows: TGTGCCAGCAGTTCTAGCGGGGTCACAGATACGCAGTATTTT.

The chain is built from TRBV11-2 and TRBJ2-7; perhaps TRBD2 as D (6 bases). V lost 3 bases, J lost 1 base, and 10 bases lay in between. CDR1 is SGHAT, CDR2 FQNNGV, per germline. The CDR3 spans 14 residues. The CDR3 DNA reads as TGTGCCAGCAGCTTTGGGGGAGGATCCTACGAGCAGTACTTC. Protein product: CASSFGGGSYEQYF.

Concerning this clone itself: An end of the junction differs from the germline gene, which may be a read error. Other DNA variants within this sample encode the same CDR3. The chain links TRBV11-2 to TRBJ2-2; TRBD1 might be the D (6 bases). This CDR3 is 17 amino acids long. The germline V gene has CDR1 SGHAT and CDR2 FQNNGV. CDR3 in amino acids: CASSYSTGLPNTGELFF. As DNA, the CDR3 is TGTGCCAGCAGCTACTCCACAGGGTTACCGAACACCGGAGAGCTGTTTTTT.

The chain employs TRBV12-3 or TRBV12-4 and TRBJ1-2; D gene unclear. The length of the CDR3 is 12 residues. The germline V and J ends were trimmed by 7 bases and 6 bases, with 12 bases remaining between them. The CDR3 sequence is CASTKTRDGYTF. The CDR3 DNA reads as TGTGCCAGCACCAAGACCCGGGATGGCTACACCTTC.

The chain employs TRBV3-1 (or the pseudogene TRBV3-2) and TRBJ1-2, with D perhaps matching TRBD1 (5 bases). V lost 4 bases to trimming and J lost 3 bases, with 9 bases between them. Germline assignment: CDR1 LGHDT and CDR2 YNNKEL (reference sequence). The CDR3 contains 13 residues. CDR3 sequence reads: CASSPDSYYGYTF. In nucleotides, the CDR3 is TGTGCCAGCAGCCCCGACAGCTACTATGGCTACACCTTC.

CDR3 sequence: CASSEGKGRALVDTQYF. CDR3 DNA: TGTGCCAGCAGTGAAGGGAAGGGGAGGGCGCTGGTAGATACGCAGTATTTT. The chain is built from TRBV2 and TRBJ2-3, with 7 bases matching TRBD2. J gave up 5 bases and V 1 base, and 12 bases lay outside the gene matches. This CDR3 region has 17 residues. Germline V gene data show CDR1 as SNHLY and CDR2 as FYNNEI. Looking up the rest from reference TRBV2 and TRBJ2-3 gives the full variable domain: EPEVTQTPSHQVTQMGQEVILRCVPISNHLYFYWYRQILGQKVEFLVSFYNNEISEKSEIFDDQFSVERPDGSNFTLKIRSTKLEDSAMYFCASSEGKGRALVDTQYFGPGTRLTVL.

The chain recombines TRBV9 with TRBJ1-2; D call uncertain. V was cut by 0 bases and J by 4 bases, with 13 bases left in between. The CDR3 extends over 15 amino acids. In germline, CDR1 is SGDLS, CDR2 YYNGEE. The CDR3 protein is CASSVAGEKAYGYTF. CDR3 bases: TGTGCCAGCAGCGTAGCGGGCGAGAAGGCCTATGGCTACACCTTC.

CDR3 in DNA: TGTGCCAGCAGCTTTAGCGGGAGGGCGTATGAGCAGTACTTC. Translation: CASSFSGRAYEQYF. The chain is built from TRBV7-2 and TRBJ2-7, with 11 bases identical to TRBD2. CDR3 length equals 14 residues. Trimming took 3 bases from V and 7 from J; bases not matched to a gene: 5. The germline V gene has CDR1 SGHTA and CDR2 FQGNSA. The full variable domain, its missing parts supplied by reference TRBV7-2 and TRBJ2-7, is GAGVSQSPSNKVTEKGKDVELRCDPISGHTALYWYRQSLGQGLEFLIYFQGNSAPDKSGLPSDRFSAERTGGSVSTLTIQRTQQEDSAVYLCASSFSGRAYEQYFGPGTRLTVT.

This clone came up once. This chain joins TRBV19 and TRBJ1-5; 9 positions match TRBD1. Germline trimming cut 6 bases from V and 0 bases from J; bases unmatched to any gene: 3. Germline CDR1 is LNHDA and CDR2 is SQIVND (reference sequence). The CDR3 length is 15 residues. The DNA of the CDR3 is TGTGCCAGTAGAATACAGGGGGCTAGCAATCAGCCCCAGCATTTT. It codes for CASRIQGASNQPQHF.

CDR3 nucleotide sequence: TGTGCCAGCAGCCCCCGACTAGCGGGGTACAATGAGCAGTTCTTC. It yields the protein CASSPRLAGYNEQFF. The chain combines TRBV3-1 (or the pseudogene TRBV3-2) with TRBJ2-1; 11 nucleotides match TRBD2. The germline V gene has CDR1 LGHDT and CDR2 YNNKEL (reference sequence). The CDR3 sequence is 15 residues long. Germline trimming cut 4 bases from V and 4 bases from J; bases unmatched to any gene: 3.

The gene calls are TRBV4-2 and TRBJ2-1; D remains unclear. CDR3 size: 14 residues. V was clipped by 0 bases and J by 8 bases, with 11 bases between them. CDR1 LGHNA and CDR2 YNFKEQ come from the germline V gene. The CDR3 nucleotides are TGTGCCAGCAGCCAAGATTCAAAGGACGATGAGCAGTTCTTC. Its protein is CASSQDSKDDEQFF.

This chain joins TRBV11-2 and TRBJ2-2; no firm D call. The V end lost 0 bases, the J end lost 4 bases, and 0 bases lay between the germline ends. This CDR3 contains 12 residues. Germline V gene data show CDR1 as SGHAT and CDR2 as FQNNGV. CDR3 sequence (DNA): TGTGCCAGCAGCTTAGACACCGGGGAGCTGTTTTTT. Amino acid sequence: CASSLDTGELFF.

The chain's CDR3 is CASSEVRGMPHHGYTF. The CDR3 bases are TGTGCCAGCAGTGAAGTACGGGGTATGCCTCATCATGGCTACACCTTC. The gene calls are TRBV6-1 and TRBJ1-2; the D is unclear. The V end was cut by 1 base, the J end by 6 bases, with 18 bases between. The CDR3 loop spans 16 amino acids. Germline V lookup: CDR1 MNHNS, CDR2 SASEGT.

The rearrangement joins TRBV6-5 to TRBJ1-2; D is undetermined. Looked up from germline, CDR1 is MNHEY and CDR2 is SVGAGI. Trimming shortened V by 8 bases and J by 5 bases, and 9 bases separated the two germline ends. This CDR3 has 11 amino acids. CDR3 loop: CASEVGYGYTF. The CDR3 nucleotides are TGTGCCAGCGAGGTTGGTTATGGCTACACCTTC.

The J gene is TRBJ1-1, the V gene TRBV7-8, with D perhaps matching TRBD1 (5 bases). Germline V lookup: CDR1 SGHVS, CDR2 FQNEAQ. V was trimmed by 1 base and J by 1 base, leaving 10 bases between them. The CDR3 loop spans 15 amino acids. This CDR3 reads CASSLVAGTNTEAFF. CDR3 in DNA: TGTGCCAGCAGCTTAGTCGCAGGGACGAACACTGAAGCTTTCTTT.

The chain is built from TRBV12-3 or TRBV12-4 and TRBJ2-5; TRBD2 matches 7 bases. This CDR3 is built from 13 residues. V lost 3 bases to trimming and J lost 5 bases; unmatched junction nucleotides: 3. The CDR3 DNA reads as TGTGCCAGCAGTTTTTGGGGAGGGGAGACCCAGTACTTC. This gives the protein CASSFWGGETQYF.

The rearrangement uses TRBV5-1 and TRBJ1-2; D is undetermined. CDR1 is SGHRS, CDR2 YFSETQ, per germline. The CDR3 contains 14 residues. Between the trimmed V and J ends, which lost 0 bases and 4 bases, there was a span of 10 bases. CDR3 region: CASSLEKGGYGYTF. The CDR3 DNA follows: TGCGCCAGCAGCTTGGAGAAGGGTGGCTATGGCTACACCTTC. Complete variable domain (other parts from reference TRBV5-1 and TRBJ1-2): KAGVTQTPRYLIKTRGQQVTLSCSPISGHRSVSWYQQTPGQGLQFLFEYFSETQRNKGNFPGRFSGRQFSNSRSEMNVSTLELGDSALYLCASSLEKGGYGYTFGSGTRLTVV.

This chain uses TRBV10-3 with TRBJ1-1; D gene unclear. There are 13 residues in the CDR3. Germline V gene sequence: CDR1 ENHRY, CDR2 SYGVKD. V was shortened by 6 bases and J by 1 base, with 9 bases between the two germline ends. The CDR3 nucleotides are TGTGCCATCAGACTAGCTAGGAACACTGAAGCTTTCTTT. Encoded protein: CAIRLARNTEAFF.

This clone has only one observation. J is TRBJ2-7 and V is TRBV19; no clear D. Trimming pared 3 bases from V and 2 bases from J, leaving 11 bases between. The CDR3 has 14 amino acids. The germline V gene encodes CDR1 LNHDA and CDR2 SQIVND (reference sequence). CDR3 bases: TGTGCCAGTAGTATGTTGCCGCCGACCTACGAGCAGTACTTC. It encodes CASSMLPPTYEQYF.

The rearrangement joins TRBV5-6 to TRBJ1-1; 7 bases align to TRBD1. V was pared by 5 bases and J by 3 bases, with 22 bases of the junction left unmatched. Germline V gene data show CDR1 as SGHDT and CDR2 as YYEEEE. The CDR3 length is 19 residues. CDR3 residues: CASRSLGWRGQGEYTEAFF. CDR3 nucleotides: TGTGCCAGCAGGAGCTTGGGTTGGAGGGGGCAAGGTGAGTACACTGAAGCTTTCTTT.

The chain carries TRBV6-5 and TRBJ1-6; possibly TRBD1 for D (6 bases). Trimming removed 7 bases from V and 6 bases from J, with 16 bases in between. CDR3 size: 15 residues. Germline CDR1 is MNHEY and CDR2 is SVGAGI. This CDR3 reads CASTFSQGSNSPLHF. Written as DNA, the CDR3 is TGTGCCAGCACGTTTTCCCAGGGGAGTAATTCACCCCTCCACTTT.

V gene TRBV14 combines with J gene TRBJ2-5; possible D gene TRBD1, 5 bases. The germline V and J ends were trimmed by 3 bases and 7 bases, with 15 bases remaining between them. Germline V gives CDR1 SGHDN, CDR2 FVKESK. The CDR3 length is 14 residues. The CDR3 DNA follows: TGTGCCAGCAGCCACCAGGGTTGGTTGGGGACCCAGTACTTC. It yields the protein CASSHQGWLGTQYF.

The chain couples TRBV2 to TRBJ1-5; D is ambiguous. Trimming cost V 7 bases and J 2 bases, with 9 bases left between them. Germline V CDR1 and CDR2: SNHLY, FYNNEI. There are 13 residues in the CDR3. CDR3 amino acids: CASTRVGNQPQHF. The CDR3 DNA is TGTGCCAGCACGAGGGTGGGCAATCAGCCCCAGCATTTT.

The chain joins TRBV5-7 to TRBJ2-2; maybe TRBD1 (6 bases). TRBV5-7 is given ORF status, its function remaining uncertain. The ends were cut back, 4 bases at V and 3 bases at J, with 16 bases in the middle. The CDR3 totals 16 residues. The CDR3 nucleotides are TGTGCCAGCAGCGGACCAGGGGTACTCGACACCGGGGAGCTGTTTTTT. This gives the protein CASSGPGVLDTGELFF.